Each of the 7 T cell receptor beta chains below was sequenced from the same sample in a study of graft-versus-host responses after intestinal transplantation. No antigen has been identified for these receptors. Produced via immunoSEQ multiplex PCR; TCRdb's table is partial and in-frame only. Of about 90,000 clones detected, about 88% appear once; the ten largest clones hold around 0.27%. Sequencing was performed on unstimulated CD4+ T cells sorted from spleen or lymph node cells, taken before transplant. The origin of the receptors is a human donor who was the organ donor for an intestinal transplant.

This clone occurred once. The chain couples TRBV4-1 to TRBJ2-1, with 13 bases lining up with TRBD2. Germline V gene sequence: CDR1 MGHRA, CDR2 YSYEKL. This CDR3 is 19 amino acids long. V lost 0 bases to trimming and J lost 2 bases; unmatched junction nucleotides: 7. The CDR3, as DNA: TGCGCCAGCAGCCAAGATCTCCTGGGACTAGCGGGAACCTACAATGAGCAGTTCTTC. Its protein is CASSQDLLGLAGTYNEQFF.

The chain employs TRBV18 and TRBJ2-1; D unclear. This CDR3 spans 14 amino acids. Germline V gene sequence: CDR1 KGHSH, CDR2 LQKENI. V was pared by 6 bases and J by 7 bases, with 16 bases between. The CDR3 sequence: CASSHDSLGNEQFF. CDR3 DNA: TGTGCCAGCTCCCATGACTCCCTCGGGAATGAGCAGTTCTTC.

This chain connects TRBV5-1 to TRBJ2-7, with D tentatively TRBD2 (7 bases). The germline V and J ends were trimmed by 0 bases and 3 bases, with 13 bases remaining between them. The length of the CDR3 is 15 residues. Per the germline V gene, CDR1 is SGHRS and CDR2 is YFSETQ. The CDR3 here is CASSLAGGQIYEQYF. CDR3 nucleotide sequence: TGCGCCAGCAGCTTGGCGGGGGGACAAATCTACGAGCAGTACTTC.

This chain uses TRBV28 with TRBJ1-5, with TRBD1 identical over 8 bases. Germline V gene lookup returns CDR1 MDHEN and CDR2 SYDVKM. V gave up 8 bases and J gave up 5 bases; unmatched junction bases: 8. The length of the CDR3 is 14 residues. The CDR3 sequence: CASGTGGPYQPQHF. In DNA, the CDR3 is TGTGCCAGCGGCACAGGGGGTCCTTATCAGCCCCAGCATTTT.

The chain joins TRBV7-2 to TRBJ2-1, with no clear D. V dropped 3 bases and J dropped 0 bases, with 9 bases sitting between them. This CDR3 is built from 15 residues. Germline V gives CDR1 SGHTA, CDR2 FQGNSA. The CDR3 region is CASSFVYSSYNEQFF. For the CDR3, the DNA is TGTGCCAGCAGCTTTGTGTACTCCTCCTACAATGAGCAGTTCTTC.

The rearrangement links TRBV5-4 to TRBJ2-2; TRBD1 agrees at 7 bases. V was pared by 4 bases and J by 0 bases, with 6 bases of the junction left unmatched. The germline V gene has CDR1 SGHNT and CDR2 YYREEE (reference sequence). The CDR3 runs to 16 residues. The CDR3 nucleotides are TGTGCCAGCAGCGTCGACAGGGTCGCGAACACCGGGGAGCTGTTTTTT. Translation: CASSVDRVANTGELFF.

The CDR3 here is CASRWDTETQYF. CDR3 DNA sequence: TGCGCCAGCAGATGGGACACGGAGACCCAGTACTTC. V and J are TRBV5-1 and TRBJ2-5, with D maybe TRBD1 (6 bases). The CDR3 consists of 12 residues. V lost 5 bases, J lost 5 bases, and 10 bases lay in between. Germline lookup yields CDR1 SGHRS and CDR2 YFSETQ.